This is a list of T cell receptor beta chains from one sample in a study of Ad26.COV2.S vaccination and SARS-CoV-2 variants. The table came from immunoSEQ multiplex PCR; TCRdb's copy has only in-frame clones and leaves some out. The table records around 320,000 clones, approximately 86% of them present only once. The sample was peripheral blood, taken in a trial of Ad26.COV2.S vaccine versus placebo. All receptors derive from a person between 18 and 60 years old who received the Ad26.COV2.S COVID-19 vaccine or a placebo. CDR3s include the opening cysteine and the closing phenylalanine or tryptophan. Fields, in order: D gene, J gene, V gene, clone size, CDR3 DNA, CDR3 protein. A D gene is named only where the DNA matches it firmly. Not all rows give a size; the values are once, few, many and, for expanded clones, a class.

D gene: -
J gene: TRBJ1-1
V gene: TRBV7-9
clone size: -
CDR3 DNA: TGTGCCAGCAGCCCCCCCGGGACAATGAACACTGAAGCTTTCTTT
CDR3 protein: CASSPPGTMNTEAFF

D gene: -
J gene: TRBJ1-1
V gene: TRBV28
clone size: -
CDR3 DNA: TGTGCCAGCCCCCCCTCTGTCTCCTCGGGGTCTGAAGCTTTCTTT
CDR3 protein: CASPPSVSSGSEAFF

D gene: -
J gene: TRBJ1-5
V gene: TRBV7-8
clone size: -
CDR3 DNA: TGTGCCAGCAGCCCGCAATCGGTACTCAATCAGCCCCAGCATTTT
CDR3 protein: CASSPQSVLNQPQHF

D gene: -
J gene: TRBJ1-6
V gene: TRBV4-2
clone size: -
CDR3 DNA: TGTGCCAGCAGCCAAGAGGCGCGGTGGGGGGTGTATTCACCCCTCCACTTT
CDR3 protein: CASSQEARWGVYSPLHF

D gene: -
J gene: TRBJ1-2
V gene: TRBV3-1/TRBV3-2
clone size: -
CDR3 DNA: TGTGCCAGCAGCCCCGAAATCCAACCAGTCGTAGACTATGGCTACACCTTC
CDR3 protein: CASSPEIQPVVDYGYTF

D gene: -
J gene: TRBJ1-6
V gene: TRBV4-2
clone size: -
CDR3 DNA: TGTGCCAGCAGCCAAGCGACGGTCTATTCACCCCTCCACTTT
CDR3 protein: CASSQATVYSPLHF

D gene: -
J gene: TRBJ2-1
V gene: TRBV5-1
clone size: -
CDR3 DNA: TGCGCCAGCAGCTTGGCTACCAGGCCCTACAATGAGCAGTTCTTC
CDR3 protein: CASSLATRPYNEQFF

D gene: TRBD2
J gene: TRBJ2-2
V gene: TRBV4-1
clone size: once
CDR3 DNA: TGCGCCAGCAGCCAAGAAAGTCTAGCGGGGGGGATCACCGGGGAGCTGTTTTTT
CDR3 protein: CASSQESLAGGITGELFF

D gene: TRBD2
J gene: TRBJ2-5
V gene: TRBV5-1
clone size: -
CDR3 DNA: TGCGCCAGCAGCGGGGGACTAGCGGATCAAGAGACCCAGTACTTC
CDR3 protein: CASSGGLADQETQYF

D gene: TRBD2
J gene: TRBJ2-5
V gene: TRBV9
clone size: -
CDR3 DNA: TGTGCCAGCAGCTCTAGCGGGGTCCGAGAGACCCAGTACTTC
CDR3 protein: CASSSSGVRETQYF

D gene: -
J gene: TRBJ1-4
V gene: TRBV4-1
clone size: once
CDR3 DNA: TGCGCCAGCAGCCAAACGGAGGGGGATGAAAAACTGTTTTTT
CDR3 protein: CASSQTEGDEKLFF

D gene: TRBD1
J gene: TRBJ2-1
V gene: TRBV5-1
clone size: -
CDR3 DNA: TGCGCCAGCAGCTATCTTGGGGACAGCCTTGAAGAGCAGTTCTTC
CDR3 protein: CASSYLGDSLEEQFF

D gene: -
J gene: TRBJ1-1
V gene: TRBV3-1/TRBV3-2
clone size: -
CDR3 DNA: TGTGCCAGCAGCCAGACTCCAGGGAACACTGAAGCTTTCTTT
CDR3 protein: CASSQTPGNTEAFF

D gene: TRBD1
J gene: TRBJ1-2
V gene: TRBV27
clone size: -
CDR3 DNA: TGTGCCAGCAGTTTTAACAGGGGGCAAGGCTACACCTTC
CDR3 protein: CASSFNRGQGYTF

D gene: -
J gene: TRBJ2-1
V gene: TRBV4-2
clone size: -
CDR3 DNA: TGTGCCAGCAGCCAAGGGATCCCAGGTGAGGGGTTCTTC
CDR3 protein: CASSQGIPGEGFF

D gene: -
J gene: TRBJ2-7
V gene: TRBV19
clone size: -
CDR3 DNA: TGTGCCAGTAGTAGGCAGCCGAGCTCCTACGAGCAGTACTTC
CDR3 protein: CASSRQPSSYEQYF

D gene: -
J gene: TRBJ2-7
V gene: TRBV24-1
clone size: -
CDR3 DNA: TGTGCCACCAGTGATGCCGGGATCCTCCGGGAGCAGTACTTC
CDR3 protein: CATSDAGILREQYF

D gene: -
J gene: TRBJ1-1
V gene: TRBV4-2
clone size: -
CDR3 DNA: TGTGCCAGCAGCCAAGGAGCGGGGGGGGACACTGAAGCTTTCTTT
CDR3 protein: CASSQGAGGDTEAFF

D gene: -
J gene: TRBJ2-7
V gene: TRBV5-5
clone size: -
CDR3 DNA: TGTGCCAGCAGCTTGGAGATTCAGGGAAGCTACGAGCAGTACTTC
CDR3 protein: CASSLEIQGSYEQYF

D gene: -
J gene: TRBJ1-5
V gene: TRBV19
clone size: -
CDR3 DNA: TGTGCCAGTAGGCCGACTGCCGGGCTAAGCAATCAGCCCCAGCATTTT
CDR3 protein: CASRPTAGLSNQPQHF

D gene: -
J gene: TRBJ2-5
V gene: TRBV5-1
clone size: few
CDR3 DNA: TGCGCCAGCAGCTTGGTTGGATCATCCCAAGAGACCCAGTACTTC
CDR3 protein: CASSLVGSSQETQYF

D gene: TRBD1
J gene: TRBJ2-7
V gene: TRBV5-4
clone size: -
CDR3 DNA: TGTGCCAGCAGTCTCGGGACAGGGGTTCAGAGCTCCTACGAGCAGTACTTC
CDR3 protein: CASSLGTGVQSSYEQYF

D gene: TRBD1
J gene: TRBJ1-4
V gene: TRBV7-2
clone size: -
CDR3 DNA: TGTGCCAGCAGGGACAGGGTCCATGAAAAACTGTTTTTT
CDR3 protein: CASRDRVHEKLFF

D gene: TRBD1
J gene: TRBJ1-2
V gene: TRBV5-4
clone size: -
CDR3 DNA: TGTGCCAGCAGCTTTGGACAGGGATCTGGCTACACCTTC
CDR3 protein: CASSFGQGSGYTF

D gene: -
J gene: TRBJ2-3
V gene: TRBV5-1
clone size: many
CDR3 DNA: TGCGCCAGCAGCCCTTACGTCTTAGATACGCAGTATTTT
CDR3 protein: CASSPYVLDTQYF

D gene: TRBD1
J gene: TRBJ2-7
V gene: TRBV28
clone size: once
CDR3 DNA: TGTGCCAGCAGTTCACGTCCCGGGACAGGGGTCGACGAGCAGTACTTC
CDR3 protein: CASSSRPGTGVDEQYF

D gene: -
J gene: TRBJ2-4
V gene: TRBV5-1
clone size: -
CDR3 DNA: TGCGCCAGCAGCTTTGACGGCATAGCCAAAAACATTCAGTACTTC
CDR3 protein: CASSFDGIAKNIQYF

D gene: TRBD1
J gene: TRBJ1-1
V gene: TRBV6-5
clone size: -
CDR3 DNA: TGTGCCAGCTCAGGGGGGGCCCCCGCGATCTTT
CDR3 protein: CASSGGAPAIF

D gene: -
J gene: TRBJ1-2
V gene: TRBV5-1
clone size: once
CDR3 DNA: TGCGCCAGCAGCCCCGCAGGGTATGGCTACACCTTC
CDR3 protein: CASSPAGYGYTF

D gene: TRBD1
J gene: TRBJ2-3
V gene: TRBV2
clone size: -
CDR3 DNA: TGTGCCAGCAACGGGTGGGGGACAGGGGGGACTACTCCCGATAGCACAGATACGCAGTATTTT
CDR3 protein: CASNGWGTGGTTPDSTDTQYF

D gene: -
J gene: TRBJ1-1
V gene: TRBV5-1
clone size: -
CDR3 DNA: TGCGCCAGCAGCTTGGCAGACCCTGCGACTGAAGCTTTCTTT
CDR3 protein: CASSLADPATEAFF

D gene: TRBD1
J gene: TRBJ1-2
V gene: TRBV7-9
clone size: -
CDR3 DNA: TGTGCCAGCAGTTCGACAGGGTACTATGGCTACACCTTC
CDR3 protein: CASSSTGYYGYTF

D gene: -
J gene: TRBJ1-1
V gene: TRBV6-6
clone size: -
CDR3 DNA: TGTGCCAGCAGTTACGGGGGCGCGGGCACTGAAGCTTTCTTT
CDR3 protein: CASSYGGAGTEAFF

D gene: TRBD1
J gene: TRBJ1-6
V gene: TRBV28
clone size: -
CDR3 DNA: TGTGCCAGCAGTCAGGAGGGACAGAGGTATAATTCACCCCTCCACTTT
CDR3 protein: CASSQEGQRYNSPLHF

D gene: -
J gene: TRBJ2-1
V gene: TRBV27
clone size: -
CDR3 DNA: TGTGCCAGCAGTTTACACAATGAGCAGTTCTTC
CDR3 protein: CASSLHNEQFF

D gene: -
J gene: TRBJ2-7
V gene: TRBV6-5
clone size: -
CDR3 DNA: TGTGCCAGCAGATATACAGGTAGAGCCTACGAGCAGTACTTC
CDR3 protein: CASRYTGRAYEQYF

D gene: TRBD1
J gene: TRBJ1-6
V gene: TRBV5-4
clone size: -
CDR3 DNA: TGTGCCAGCAGTCAGGCCGGGACAGGGGGCGATTCACCCCTCCACTTT
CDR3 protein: CASSQAGTGGDSPLHF

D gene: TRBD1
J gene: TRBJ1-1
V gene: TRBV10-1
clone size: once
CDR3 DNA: TGCGCCAGCAGCCCGAAGGGACAGGGAGCACAAAATTTTGAAGCTTTCTTT
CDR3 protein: CASSPKGQGAQNFEAFF

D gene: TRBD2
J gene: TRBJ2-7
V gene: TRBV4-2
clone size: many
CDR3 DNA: TGTGCCAGCAGCCAATCCACGACTAGCGGCTCCTACGAGCAGTACTTC
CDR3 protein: CASSQSTTSGSYEQYF

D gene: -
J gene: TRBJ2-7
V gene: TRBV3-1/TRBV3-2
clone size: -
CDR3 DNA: TGTGCCAGCAGCCAAGAGGGGACTGGGTACGAGCAGTACTTC
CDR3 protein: CASSQEGTGYEQYF